This T cell receptor (beta chain) came from a study of technical replicates of blood from a handful of donors. Assay: immunoSEQ multiplex PCR; the TCRdb copy retains only in-frame clones and omits some. Among about 69,000 clones listed, about 90% were seen once. J lost 8 bases, V lost 5 bases, and 6 bases had no gene match. The CDR3 is 14 residues long. Looked up from germline, CDR1 is SGHAT and CDR2 is FQNNGV. The TCR sequence derives from a human donor in good health. Some clones in this sample may be carry-over from other donors' samples. The sample consisted of PBMCs. This rearrangement joins TRBV11-2 to TRBJ2-1, with 10 positions matching TRBD2. The CDR3 bases are TGTGCCAGCAGCCTGACTAGCGGGTGGGATGAGCAGTTCTTC. Protein sequence: CASSLTSGWDEQFF.